The 3 T cell receptor beta chains below all came from one sample that was sequenced in a study of T cell responses to AZD1222 COVID-19 vaccine (dated by TCRdb to about 2021). The time point label, as the study defines it: baseline before first vaccination. The protocol used for the library was the immunoSEQ multiplex PCR assay. TCRdb carries this immuneACCESS record with in-frame sequences only. Its versions omit some clonotypes, under half of them owing to an unresolved V gene in the studies checked, with the rest unexplained. The sample table contains fewer than 120,000 clones; only one count was recorded for 88% of them. 1.5% to 2% of the sample is taken by the ten largest. Specimen: peripheral blood, collected on day 0 of AZD1222 vaccination. The source of these receptors is an adult in good health.

The chain uses TRBV4-1 and TRBJ1-5; a possible D gene is TRBD1 (6 bases). The CDR3 totals 17 residues. Germline-derived CDR1 and CDR2 are MGHRA and YSYEKL. Trimming stripped 4 bases from V and 5 bases from J, with 21 bases between. CDR3 nucleotide sequence: TGCGCCAGCAGCCTCCAAGGGGGACATGTGGCTGATCAGCCCCAGCATTTT. Its protein is CASSLQGGHVADQPQHF.

CDR3 bases: TGTGCCAGCAGCGCCTTACAGGGAGCTAATTCACCCCTCCACTTT. Translating gives CASSALQGANSPLHF. The V and J genes are TRBV7-9 and TRBJ1-6; a weak D match, TRBD1 (6 bases). The CDR3 is made up of 15 amino acids. V was shortened by 5 bases and J by 6 bases, with 14 bases between the two germline ends. In germline, CDR1 is SEHNR, CDR2 FQNEAQ (reference sequence). The entire variable domain, with the rest obtained from reference TRBV7-9 and TRBJ1-6, is as follows: DTGVSQNPRHKITKRGQNVTFRCDPISEHNRLYWYRQTLGQGPEFLTYFQNEAQLEKSRLLSDRFSAERPKGSFSTLEIQRTEQGDSAMYLCASSALQGANSPLHFGNGTRLTVT.

The rearrangement links TRBV27 to TRBJ2-7; 10 bases line up with TRBD2. Germline-derived CDR1 and CDR2 are MNHEY and SMNVEV (reference sequence). The V gene end was trimmed by 7 bases and the J gene end by 2 bases; junction bases not matched to a gene: 14. This CDR3 comprises 17 residues. The DNA of the CDR3 is TGTGCCAGCACGCTAAAGACCGGGACTAGCGTAGCCTACGAGCAGTACTTC. This gives the protein CASTLKTGTSVAYEQYF.